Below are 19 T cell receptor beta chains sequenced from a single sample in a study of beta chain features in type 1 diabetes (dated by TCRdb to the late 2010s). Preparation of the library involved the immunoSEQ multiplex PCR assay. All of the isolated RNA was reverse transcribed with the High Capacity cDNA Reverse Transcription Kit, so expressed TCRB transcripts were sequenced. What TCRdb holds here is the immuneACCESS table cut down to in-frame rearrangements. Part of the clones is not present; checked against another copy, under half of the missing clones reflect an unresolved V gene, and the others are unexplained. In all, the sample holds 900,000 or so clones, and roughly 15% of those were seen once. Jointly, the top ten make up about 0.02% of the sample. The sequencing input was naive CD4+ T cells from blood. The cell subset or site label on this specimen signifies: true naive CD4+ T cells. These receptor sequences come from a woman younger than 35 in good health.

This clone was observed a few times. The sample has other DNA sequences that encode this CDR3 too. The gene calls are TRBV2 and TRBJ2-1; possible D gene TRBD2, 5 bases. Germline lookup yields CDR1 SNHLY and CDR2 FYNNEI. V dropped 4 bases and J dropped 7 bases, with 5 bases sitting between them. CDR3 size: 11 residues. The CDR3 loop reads CASSGGNEQFF. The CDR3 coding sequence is TGTGCCAGCAGTGGAGGGAATGAGCAGTTCTTC.

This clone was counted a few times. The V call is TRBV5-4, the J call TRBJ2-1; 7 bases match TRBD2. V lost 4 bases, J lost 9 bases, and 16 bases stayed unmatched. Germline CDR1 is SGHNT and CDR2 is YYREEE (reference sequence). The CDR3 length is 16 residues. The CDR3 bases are TGTGCCAGCAGCACATTAGCGGGCCTAAACTGGGGTGAGCAGTTCTTC. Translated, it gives CASSTLAGLNWGEQFF.

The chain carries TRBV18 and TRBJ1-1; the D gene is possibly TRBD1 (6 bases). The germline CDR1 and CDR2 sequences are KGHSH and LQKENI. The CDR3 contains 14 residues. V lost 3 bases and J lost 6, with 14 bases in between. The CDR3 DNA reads TGTGCCAGCTCACCCGGAACAGGGACCCCTGAAGCTTTCTTT. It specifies CASSPGTGTPEAFF.

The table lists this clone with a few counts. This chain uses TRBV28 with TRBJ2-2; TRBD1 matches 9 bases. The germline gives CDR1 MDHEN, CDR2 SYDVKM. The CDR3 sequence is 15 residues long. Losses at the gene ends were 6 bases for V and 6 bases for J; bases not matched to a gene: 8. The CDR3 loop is CASRTPGQGSGELFF. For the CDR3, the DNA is TGTGCCAGCAGGACCCCGGGACAGGGTTCCGGGGAGCTGTTTTTT.

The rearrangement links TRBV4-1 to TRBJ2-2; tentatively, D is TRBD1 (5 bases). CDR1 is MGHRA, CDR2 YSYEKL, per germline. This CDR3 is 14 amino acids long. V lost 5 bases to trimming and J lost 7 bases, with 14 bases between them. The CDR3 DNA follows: TGCGCCAGCAGCGACCTATGGGGCGTCGGGGAGCTGTTTTTT. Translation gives CASSDLWGVGELFF.

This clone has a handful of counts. This CDR3 is CASSDNGKETQYF. The CDR3 DNA sequence: TGTGCCAGCAGTGACAATGGAAAAGAGACCCAGTACTTC. This chain joins TRBV6-1 and TRBJ2-5; D not certain. Germline V gene sequence: CDR1 MNHNS, CDR2 SASEGT. Trimming left V 3 bases short and J 3 bases short, with 8 bases between. The CDR3 has 13 residues.

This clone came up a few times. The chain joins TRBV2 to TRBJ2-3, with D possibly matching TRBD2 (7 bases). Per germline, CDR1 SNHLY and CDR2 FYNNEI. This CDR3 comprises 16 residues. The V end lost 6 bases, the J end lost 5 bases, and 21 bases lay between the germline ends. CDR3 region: CASSPRGGRGGDTQYF. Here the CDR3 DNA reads TGTGCCAGCAGCCCAAGGGGGGGGCGAGGCGGAGATACGCAGTATTTT.

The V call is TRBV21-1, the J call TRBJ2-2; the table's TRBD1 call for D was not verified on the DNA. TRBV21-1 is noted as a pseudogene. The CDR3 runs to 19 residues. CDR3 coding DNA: TGTGCCAGCAGCTCCCGGGACAGGTATCTTCGTAAGGACACCGGGGAGCTGTTTTTT. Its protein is CASSSRDRYLRKDTGELFF.

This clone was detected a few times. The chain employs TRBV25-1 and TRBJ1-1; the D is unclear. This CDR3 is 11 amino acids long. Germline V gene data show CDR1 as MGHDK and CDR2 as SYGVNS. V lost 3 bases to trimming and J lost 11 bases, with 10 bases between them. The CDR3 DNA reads TGTGCCAGCAGTGATTACGGGCGGGCTTTCTTT. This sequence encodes CASSDYGRAFF.

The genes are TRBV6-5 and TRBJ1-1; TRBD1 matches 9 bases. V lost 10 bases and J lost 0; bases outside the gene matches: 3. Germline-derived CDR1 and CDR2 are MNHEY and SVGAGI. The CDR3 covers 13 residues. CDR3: CATNRGLNTEAFF. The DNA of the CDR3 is TGTGCCACCAACAGGGGGCTGAACACTGAAGCTTTCTTT.

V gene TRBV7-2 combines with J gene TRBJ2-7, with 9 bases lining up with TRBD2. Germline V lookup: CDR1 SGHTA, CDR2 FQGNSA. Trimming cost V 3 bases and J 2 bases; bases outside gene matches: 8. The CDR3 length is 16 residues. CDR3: CASSFSGLAPPYEQYF. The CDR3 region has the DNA TGTGCCAGCAGCTTTTCGGGACTAGCACCCCCCTACGAGCAGTACTTC.

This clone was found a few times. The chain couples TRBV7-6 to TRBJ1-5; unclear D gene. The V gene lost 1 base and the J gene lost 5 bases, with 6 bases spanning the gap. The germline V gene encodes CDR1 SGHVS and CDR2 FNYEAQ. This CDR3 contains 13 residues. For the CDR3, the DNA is TGTGCCAGCAGCTTAGGCGAGGATCAGCCCCAGCATTTT. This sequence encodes CASSLGEDQPQHF.

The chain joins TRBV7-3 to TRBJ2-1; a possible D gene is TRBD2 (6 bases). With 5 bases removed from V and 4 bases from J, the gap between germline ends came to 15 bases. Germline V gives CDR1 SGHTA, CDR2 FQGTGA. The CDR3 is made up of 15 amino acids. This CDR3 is CASSLSLAGYNEQFF. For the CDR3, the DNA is TGTGCCAGCAGCCTCAGTTTGGCGGGATACAATGAGCAGTTCTTC.

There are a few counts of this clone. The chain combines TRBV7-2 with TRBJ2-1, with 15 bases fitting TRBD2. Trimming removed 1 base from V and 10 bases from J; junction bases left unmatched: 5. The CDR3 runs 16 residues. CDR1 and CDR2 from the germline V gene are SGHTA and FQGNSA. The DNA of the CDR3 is TGTGCCAGCAGCTTAGGGGCGGGACTAGCGGGAGGCGAGCAGTTCTTC. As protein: CASSLGAGLAGGEQFF.

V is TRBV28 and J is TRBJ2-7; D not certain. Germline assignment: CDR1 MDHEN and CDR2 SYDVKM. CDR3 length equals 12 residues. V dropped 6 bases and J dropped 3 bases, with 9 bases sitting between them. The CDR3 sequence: CASSSNFYEQYF. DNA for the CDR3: TGTGCCAGCAGCTCCAATTTCTACGAGCAGTACTTC.

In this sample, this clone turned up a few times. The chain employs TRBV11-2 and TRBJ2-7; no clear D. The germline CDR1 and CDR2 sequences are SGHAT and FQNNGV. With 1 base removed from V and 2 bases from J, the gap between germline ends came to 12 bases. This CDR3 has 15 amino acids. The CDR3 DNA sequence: TGTGCCAGCAGCTTAGTCGGCACTGCTCCCTACGAGCAGTACTTC. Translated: CASSLVGTAPYEQYF.

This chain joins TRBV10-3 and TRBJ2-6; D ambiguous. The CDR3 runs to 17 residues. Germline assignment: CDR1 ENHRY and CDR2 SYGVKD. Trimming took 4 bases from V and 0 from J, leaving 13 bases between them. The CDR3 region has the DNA TGTGCCATCAGTGCTGTCATCCAGTCCTCTGGGGCCAACGTCCTGACTTTC. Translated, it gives CAISAVIQSSGANVLTF.

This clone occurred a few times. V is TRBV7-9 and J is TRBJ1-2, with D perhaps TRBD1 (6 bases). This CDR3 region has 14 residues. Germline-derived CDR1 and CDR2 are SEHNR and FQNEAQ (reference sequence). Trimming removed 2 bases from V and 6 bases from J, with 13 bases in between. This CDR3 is CASSLSGGAHGYTF. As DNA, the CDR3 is TGTGCCAGCAGCTTATCTGGGGGGGCTCATGGCTACACCTTC.

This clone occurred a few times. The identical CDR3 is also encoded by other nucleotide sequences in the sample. CDR3 amino acids: CASSAPGQGAYEQYF. As DNA, the CDR3 is TGTGCCAGCAGTGCCCCGGGACAGGGGGCTTACGAGCAGTACTTC. This chain joins TRBV28 and TRBJ2-7; TRBD1 matches at 12 bases. The CDR3 has 15 amino acids. Germline CDR1 MDHEN, CDR2 SYDVKM. The trim removed 5 bases at V and 4 bases at J, leaving 6 bases unmatched.